What follows is one T cell receptor beta chain and its context. This sample stems from a study of shared clonotypes between healthy human individuals. V lost 3 bases and J lost 0, with 11 bases in between. The CDR3 consists of 15 residues. Germline CDR1 reads MNHNS; CDR2 reads SASEGT. CD8 cells classed as naive were CD45RO-negative and positively selected for CCR7, excluding terminally differentiated effector memory CD45RA+ cells. The authors' processing: Owing to the provision of junction-only sequences devoid of quality scores by immunoSEQ, filtering differed. TCRdb's copy holds only in-frame clones and misses some; the assay was immunoSEQ multiplex PCR. V and J calls and clone size follow that table, whereas D and trimming were derived from the DNA. Seen here are some 2 million clones, about 95% observed once, and the top ten hold more than 0.95%.

Specimen: naive CD8+ T cells sorted from blood. This sequence was found in a man between 18 and 29 years old in good health. The chain joins TRBV6-1 to TRBJ1-2, with D perhaps TRBD1 (5 bases). The CDR3 coding sequence is TGTGCCAGCAGTGAGGGACCCGCGTCTAACTATGGCTACACCTTC. Protein sequence: CASSEGPASNYGYTF.